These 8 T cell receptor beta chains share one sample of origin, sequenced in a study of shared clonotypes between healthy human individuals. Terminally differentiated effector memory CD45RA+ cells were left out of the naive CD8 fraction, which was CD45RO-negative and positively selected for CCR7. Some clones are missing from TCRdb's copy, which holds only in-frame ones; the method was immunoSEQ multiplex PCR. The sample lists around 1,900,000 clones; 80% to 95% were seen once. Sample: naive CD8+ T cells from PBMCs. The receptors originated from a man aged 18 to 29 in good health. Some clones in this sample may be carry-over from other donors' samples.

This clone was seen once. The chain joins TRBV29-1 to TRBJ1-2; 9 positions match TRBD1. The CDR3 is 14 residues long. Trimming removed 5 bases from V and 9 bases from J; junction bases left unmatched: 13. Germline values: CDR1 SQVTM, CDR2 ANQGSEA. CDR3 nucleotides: TGCAGCGTTCCTGCTCTGGGACAGGGTACGAGCTACACCTTC. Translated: CSVPALGQGTSYTF. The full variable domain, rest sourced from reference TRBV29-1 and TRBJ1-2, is SAVISQKPSRDICQRGTSLTIQCQVDSQVTMMFWYRQQPGQSLTLIATANQGSEATYESGFVIDKFPISRPNLTFSTLTVSNMSPEDSSIYLCSVPALGQGTSYTFGSGTRLTVV.

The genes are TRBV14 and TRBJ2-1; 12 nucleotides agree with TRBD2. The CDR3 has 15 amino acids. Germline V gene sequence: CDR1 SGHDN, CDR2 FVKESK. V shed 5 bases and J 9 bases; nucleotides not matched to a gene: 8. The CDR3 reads CASSLPLAGGREQFF. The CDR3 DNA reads TGTGCCAGCAGCTTACCGCTAGCGGGAGGGCGTGAGCAGTTCTTC.

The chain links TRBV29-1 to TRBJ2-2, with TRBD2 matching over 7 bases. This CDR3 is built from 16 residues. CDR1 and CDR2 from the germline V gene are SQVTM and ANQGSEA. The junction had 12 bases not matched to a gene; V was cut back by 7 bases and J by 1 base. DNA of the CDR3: TGCAGCGCTGTAGACCGGGACTACCAGAACACCGGGGAGCTGTTTTTT. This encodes CSAVDRDYQNTGELFF.

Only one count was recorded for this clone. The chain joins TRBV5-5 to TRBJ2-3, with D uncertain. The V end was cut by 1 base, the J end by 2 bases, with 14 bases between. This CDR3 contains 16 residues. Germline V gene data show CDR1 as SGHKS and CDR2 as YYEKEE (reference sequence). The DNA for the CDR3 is TGTGCCAGCAGCTTGAGGGTACAACAACTCACAGATACGCAGTATTTT. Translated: CASSLRVQQLTDTQYF.

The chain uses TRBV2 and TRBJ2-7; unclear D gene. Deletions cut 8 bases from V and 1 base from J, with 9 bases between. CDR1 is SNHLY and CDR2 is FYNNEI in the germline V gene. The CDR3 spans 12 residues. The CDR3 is CASDTRSYEQYF. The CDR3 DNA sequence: TGTGCCAGCGACACCCGATCCTACGAGCAGTACTTC.

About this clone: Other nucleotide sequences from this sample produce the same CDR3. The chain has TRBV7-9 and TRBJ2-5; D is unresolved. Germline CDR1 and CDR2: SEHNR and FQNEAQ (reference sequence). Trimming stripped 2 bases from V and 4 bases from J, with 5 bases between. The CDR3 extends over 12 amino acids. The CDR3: CASSLPLETQYF. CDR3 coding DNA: TGTGCCAGCAGCTTACCCCTAGAGACCCAGTACTTC.

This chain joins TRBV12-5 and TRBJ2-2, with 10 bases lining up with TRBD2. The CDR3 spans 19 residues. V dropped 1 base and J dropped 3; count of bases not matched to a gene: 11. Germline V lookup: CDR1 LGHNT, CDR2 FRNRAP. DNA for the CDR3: TGTGCTAGTGGTTTGGCCTTGGGAAGCGGGAGGGCCCACACCGGGGAGCTGTTTTTT. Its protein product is CASGLALGSGRAHTGELFF. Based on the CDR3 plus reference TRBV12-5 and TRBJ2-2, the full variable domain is DARVTQTPRHKVTEMGQEVTMRCQPILGHNTVFWYRQTMMQGLELLAYFRNRAPLDDSGMPKDRFSAEMPDATLATLKIQPSEPRDSAVYFCASGLALGSGRAHTGELFFGEGSRLTVL.

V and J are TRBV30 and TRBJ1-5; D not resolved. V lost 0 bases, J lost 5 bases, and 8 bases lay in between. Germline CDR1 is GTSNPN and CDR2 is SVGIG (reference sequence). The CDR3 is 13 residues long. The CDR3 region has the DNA TGTGCCTGGAGTGTCGTGGCCCATCAGCCCCAGCATTTT. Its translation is CAWSVVAHQPQHF.